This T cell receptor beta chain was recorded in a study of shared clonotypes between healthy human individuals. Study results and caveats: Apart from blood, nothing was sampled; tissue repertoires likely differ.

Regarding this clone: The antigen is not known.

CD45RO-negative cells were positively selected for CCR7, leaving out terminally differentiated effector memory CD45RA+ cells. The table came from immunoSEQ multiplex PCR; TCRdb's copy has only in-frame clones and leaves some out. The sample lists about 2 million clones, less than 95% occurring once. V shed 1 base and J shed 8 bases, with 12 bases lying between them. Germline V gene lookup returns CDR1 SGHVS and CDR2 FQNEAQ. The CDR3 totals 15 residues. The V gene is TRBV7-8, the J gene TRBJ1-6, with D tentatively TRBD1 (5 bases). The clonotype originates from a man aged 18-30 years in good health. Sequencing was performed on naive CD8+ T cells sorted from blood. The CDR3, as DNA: TGTGCCAGCAGCTTAGGTTCGGCGGGACATTCACCCCTCCACTTT. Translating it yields CASSLGSAGHSPLHF.